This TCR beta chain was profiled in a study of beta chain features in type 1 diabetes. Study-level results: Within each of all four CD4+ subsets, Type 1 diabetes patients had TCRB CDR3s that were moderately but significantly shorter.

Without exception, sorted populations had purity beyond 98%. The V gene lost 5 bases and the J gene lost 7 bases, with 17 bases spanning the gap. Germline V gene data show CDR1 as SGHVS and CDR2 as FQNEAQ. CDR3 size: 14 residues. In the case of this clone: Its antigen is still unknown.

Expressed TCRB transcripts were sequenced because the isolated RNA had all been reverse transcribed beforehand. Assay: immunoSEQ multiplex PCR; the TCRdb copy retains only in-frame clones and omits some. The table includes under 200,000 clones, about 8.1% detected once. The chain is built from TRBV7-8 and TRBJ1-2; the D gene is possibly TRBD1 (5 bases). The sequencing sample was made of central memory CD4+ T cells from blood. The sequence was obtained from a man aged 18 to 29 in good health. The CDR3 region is CASSPLVSGAGYTF. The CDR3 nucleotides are TGTGCCAGCAGCCCCCTTGTAAGTGGGGCTGGCTACACCTTC. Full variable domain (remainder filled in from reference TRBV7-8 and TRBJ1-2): GAGVSQSPRYKVAKRGQDVALRCDPISGHVSLFWYQQALGQGPEFLTYFQNEAQLDKSGLPSDRFFAERPEGSVSTLKIQRTQQEDSAVYLCASSPLVSGAGYTFGSGTRLTVV.